Following are 28 T cell receptor beta chains from one sample sequenced in a study of shared clonotypes between healthy human individuals. Measured with immunoSEQ multiplex PCR; TCRdb has only the in-frame clones, and not every one. The sample has approximately 500,000 clones, 70% to 80% seen once. Sample: PBMCs. The receptors were gathered from a middle-aged woman in good health. Some clones in this sample may be carry-over from other donors' samples.

The chain joins TRBV7-6 to TRBJ2-3; 9 nucleotides match TRBD2. Per the germline V gene, CDR1 is SGHVS and CDR2 is FNYEAQ. CDR3 length equals 15 residues. Unmatched junction bases numbered 6, after V lost 3 bases and J lost 5 bases. The CDR3: CASSLSGRKEDTQYF. The CDR3 DNA is TGTGCCAGCAGCTTGAGCGGGAGGAAAGAAGATACGCAGTATTTT.

This clone was found a few times. This sequence joins TRBV5-1 and TRBJ1-1; a weak D match, TRBD1 (5 bases). V lost 3 bases and J 1 base, leaving 13 bases between the germline ends. The germline CDR1 and CDR2 sequences are SGHRS and YFSETQ. This CDR3 has 15 residues. The CDR3 spells CASSSRQTPNTEAFF. CDR3 DNA sequence: TGCGCCAGCAGCTCCCGACAGACTCCGAACACTGAAGCTTTCTTT.

The sample holds one count of this clone. The chain has TRBV27 and TRBJ2-7; no clear D. V gave up 2 bases and J gave up 0 bases, with 5 bases separating them. The CDR3 length is 13 residues. CDR1 MNHEY and CDR2 SMNVEV come from the germline V gene (reference sequence). The chain's CDR3 is CASSLTNSYEQYF. The CDR3 DNA reads TGTGCCAGCAGTTTAACTAACTCCTACGAGCAGTACTTC.

The J gene is TRBJ2-1, the V gene TRBV27, with TRBD2 identical over 10 bases. CDR3 length equals 16 residues. Germline CDR1 is MNHEY and CDR2 is SMNVEV (reference sequence). The V segment lost 5 bases and the J segment 9 bases; nucleotides outside the gene matches: 13. DNA for the CDR3: TGTGCCAGCAGTACCCTGGGCCTAGCGGGAGCGGCTGAGCAGTTCTTC. Translated: CASSTLGLAGAAEQFF.

The rearrangement joins TRBV5-6 to TRBJ2-1, with D possibly TRBD2 on 6 matching bases. The CDR3 runs 13 residues. Germline values: CDR1 SGHDT, CDR2 YYEEEE. The V gene lost 2 bases and the J gene lost 7 bases, with 10 bases spanning the gap. The CDR3 DNA reads as TGTGCCAGCAGCTTAGGAGGGTGGAATGAGCAGTTCTTC. Its protein product is CASSLGGWNEQFF.

The chain carries TRBV28 and TRBJ2-7, with 8 bases identical to TRBD1. The V and J ends lost 6 bases and 5 bases, in that order; junction bases with no gene match: 9. CDR3 length: 14 residues. Germline V lookup: CDR1 MDHEN, CDR2 SYDVKM. Written as DNA, the CDR3 is TGTGCCAGCAGCTTCGGGACAGGACAAGACGAGCAGTACTTC. This codes for CASSFGTGQDEQYF.

The sample holds many counts of this clone. J is TRBJ2-5 and V is TRBV19, with D possibly being TRBD2 (8 bases). Germline lookup yields CDR1 LNHDA and CDR2 SQIVND (reference sequence). This CDR3 is built from 15 residues. V lost 2 bases and J lost 2, with 12 bases in between. This CDR3 reads CASSISGGQQETQYF. The CDR3 DNA reads TGTGCCAGTAGTATAAGCGGGGGACAGCAAGAGACCCAGTACTTC.

The chain employs TRBV28 and TRBJ2-3, with 11 bases fitting TRBD1. The CDR3 extends over 13 amino acids. Trimming at V came to 6 bases and at J to 6 bases, leaving 2 bases not matched to a gene. Germline CDR1 is MDHEN and CDR2 is SYDVKM. CDR3 protein: CASRGQGEDTQYF. CDR3 nucleotide sequence: TGTGCCAGCAGGGGACAGGGGGAGGATACGCAGTATTTT.

The rearrangement uses TRBV9 and TRBJ1-3; maybe TRBD1 (6 bases). This CDR3 comprises 15 residues. V was shortened by 7 bases and J by 0 bases, with 14 bases between the two germline ends. Germline V gene sequence: CDR1 SGDLS, CDR2 YYNGEE. CDR3 loop: CASGVGGTSGNTIYF. DNA of the CDR3: TGTGCCAGCGGAGTAGGGGGGACCTCTGGAAACACCATATATTTT.

This sequence joins TRBV27 and TRBJ2-7; weak D call: TRBD2 (6 bases). The germline gives CDR1 MNHEY, CDR2 SMNVEV (reference sequence). V was clipped by 6 bases and J by 10 bases, with 28 bases between them. This CDR3 has 16 amino acids. The CDR3 here is CASSPNHRGTSFFQYF. The CDR3, as DNA: TGTGCCAGCAGCCCAAACCATCGGGGAACTAGCTTCTTCCAGTACTTC.

The rearrangement joins TRBV11-2 to TRBJ2-4; possibly TRBD1 for D (6 bases). Trimming removed 6 bases from V and 7 bases from J, with 19 bases in between. Germline loops: CDR1 SGHAT, CDR2 FQNNGV. The length of the CDR3 is 15 residues. This chain's CDR3 is CASSRGTTGINIQYF. DNA for the CDR3: TGTGCCAGCAGTAGAGGGACAACCGGAATCAACATTCAGTACTTC.

This clone appeared many times. V gene TRBV11-2 combines with J gene TRBJ1-1, with unresolved D. The CDR3 is 13 residues long. CDR1 and CDR2 from the germline V gene are SGHAT and FQNNGV. Trimming took 1 base from V and 5 from J, leaving 8 bases between them. CDR3 bases: TGTGCCAGCAGCTTAGTTTGGGGTACTGAAGCTTTCTTT. Its translation: CASSLVWGTEAFF.

The chain couples TRBV14 to TRBJ2-5; D remains ambiguous. This CDR3 contains 16 residues. Trimming took 4 bases from V and 2 from J, leaving 17 bases between them. The V gene's germline CDR1 is SGHDN and CDR2 FVKESK. This CDR3 is CASSRRRTLKQETQYF. CDR3 DNA sequence: TGTGCCAGCAGCCGCCGACGGACCCTCAAACAAGAGACCCAGTACTTC.

This chain uses TRBV5-4 with TRBJ1-1; a weak D match, TRBD1 (5 bases). Between the trimmed V and J ends, which lost 0 bases and 0 bases, there was a span of 9 bases. Germline loops: CDR1 SGHNT, CDR2 YYREEE (reference sequence). The length of the CDR3 is 15 residues. The CDR3 reads CASSLGGSMNTEAFF. The CDR3 region has the DNA TGTGCCAGCAGCTTGGGGGGCAGCATGAACACTGAAGCTTTCTTT.

V and J are TRBV5-5 and TRBJ1-4; the D is unclear. V was cut by 4 bases and J by 4 bases, with 11 bases left in between. The germline V gene has CDR1 SGHKS and CDR2 YYEKEE (reference sequence). This CDR3 spans 14 amino acids. This chain's CDR3 is CASSPRALNEKLFF. As DNA, the CDR3 is TGTGCCAGCAGCCCACGGGCACTTAATGAAAAACTGTTTTTT.

V gene TRBV28 combines with J gene TRBJ2-7, with D possibly being TRBD2 (6 bases). Germline loops: CDR1 MDHEN, CDR2 SYDVKM. The CDR3 covers 16 residues. The V and J ends lost 7 bases and 0 bases respectively, with 19 bases between them. As DNA, the CDR3 is TGTGCCAGCACCTCCAGGTGGGCGGGGATCTCCTACGAGCAGTACTTC. Its protein is CASTSRWAGISYEQYF.

The J gene is TRBJ2-7, the V gene TRBV30; D uncertain. CDR3 length: 14 amino acids. Germline V lookup: CDR1 GTSNPN, CDR2 SVGIG (reference sequence). Trimming took 0 bases from V and 5 from J, leaving 14 bases between them. Here the CDR3 DNA reads TGTGCCTGGAGTGTGGGCCGGGCCATACACGAGCAGTACTTC. The encoded protein is CAWSVGRAIHEQYF. The full variable domain, completed using reference TRBV30 and TRBJ2-7, is SQTIHQWPATLVQPVGSPLSLECTVEGTSNPNLYWYRQAAGRGLQLLFYSVGIGQISSEVPQNLSASRPQDRQFILSSKKLLLSDSGFYLCAWSVGRAIHEQYFGPGTRLTVT.

The V gene is TRBV11-3, the J gene TRBJ2-1; either TRBD1 or TRBD2 may fit D (6 bases each). The CDR3 is 13 amino acids. Germline V gene lookup returns CDR1 SGHNT and CDR2 YENEEA. V was trimmed by 5 bases and J by 9 bases, leaving 14 bases between them. This chain's CDR3 is CASSKGGEGEQFF. CDR3 nucleotides: TGTGCCAGCAGCAAGGGGGGTGAGGGTGAGCAGTTCTTC.

The rearrangement joins TRBV19 to TRBJ2-7; D is undetermined. Germline V gene data show CDR1 as LNHDA and CDR2 as SQIVND (reference sequence). Trimming pared 0 bases from V and 3 bases from J, leaving 12 bases between. The CDR3 consists of 15 residues. This CDR3 is CASSIDQAGDYEQYF. The CDR3 region has the DNA TGTGCCAGTAGTATAGATCAGGCTGGGGACTACGAGCAGTACTTC.

The V and J genes are TRBV6-6 and TRBJ2-7, with TRBD1 identical over 8 bases. With V trimmed by 4 bases and J by 3 bases, 5 bases remained unmatched. Germline-derived CDR1 and CDR2 are MNHNY and SVGAGI (reference sequence). The CDR3 is made up of 14 amino acids. CDR3 bases: TGTGCCAGCAGTTTCCAGGGGGCTTACTACGAGCAGTACTTC. As protein: CASSFQGAYYEQYF.

The chain combines TRBV15 with TRBJ2-3; D is ambiguous. V was cut by 0 bases and J by 2 bases, with 0 bases left in between. The CDR3 is 12 residues long. Germline CDR1 reads LNHNV; CDR2 reads YYDKDF (reference sequence). CDR3 sequence reads: CATSRDTDTQYF. CDR3 bases: TGTGCCACCAGCAGAGACACAGATACGCAGTATTTT. The full variable domain, its missing parts supplied by reference TRBV15 and TRBJ2-3, is DAMVIQNPRYQVTQFGKPVTLSCSQTLNHNVMYWYQQKSSQAPKLLFHYYDKDFNNEADTPDNFQSRRPNTSFCFLDIRSPGLGDTAMYLCATSRDTDTQYFGPGTRLTVL.

Regarding this clone: Other DNA sequences in the sample encode the same CDR3. The rearrangement joins TRBV29-1 to TRBJ2-7, with D perhaps being TRBD1 or TRBD2 (5 bases each). V was shortened by 4 bases and J by 0 bases, with 10 bases between the two germline ends. Germline V gene lookup returns CDR1 SQVTM and CDR2 ANQGSEA. CDR3 length: 13 amino acids. The CDR3 DNA reads as TGCAGCGTTGGTCGGGGCAGCTCCTACGAGCAGTACTTC. It yields the protein CSVGRGSSYEQYF.

The J gene is TRBJ1-1, the V gene TRBV4-2; unclear D gene. V was shortened by 1 base and J by 3 bases, with 15 bases between the two germline ends. CDR1 is LGHNA, CDR2 YNFKEQ, per germline. This CDR3 is built from 16 residues. CDR3 amino acids: CASSQGGTSSYTEAFF. CDR3 DNA sequence: TGTGCCAGCAGCCAAGGGGGAACGTCTTCGTACACTGAAGCTTTCTTT.

With regard to this clone: One end of the junction does not line up with germline, which may come from a read error. The V gene is TRBV5-1, the J gene TRBJ1-3; 7 bases map to TRBD1. In germline, CDR1 is SGHRS, CDR2 YFSETQ. The CDR3 has 16 residues. As DNA, the CDR3 is TGCGCCAGCACCTTGACCCCCGGGACAGCTGGAAACACCATATATTTT. This sequence encodes CASTLTPGTAGNTIYF.

The chain uses TRBV5-1 and TRBJ2-5; 7 bases map to TRBD1. The closer fit of TRBJ2-7 to the DNA end suggests the J call may be wrong. The CDR3 extends over 15 amino acids. The V gene's germline CDR1 is SGHRS and CDR2 YFSETQ. For the CDR3, the DNA is TGCGCCAGCAGCTTGGGACGACAGGGAATCTACGAGCAGTACTTC. Protein sequence: CASSLGRQGIYEQYF.

This sequence joins TRBV7-9 and TRBJ1-1, with D tentatively TRBD1 (5 bases). V was cut by 2 bases and J by 5 bases, with 12 bases left in between. The germline V gene has CDR1 SEHNR and CDR2 FQNEAQ (reference sequence). The CDR3 has 14 residues. CDR3 nucleotides: TGTGCCAGCAGCTTACGGGAAGGGGTAACTGAAGCTTTCTTT. Protein product: CASSLREGVTEAFF.

As DNA, the CDR3 is TGTGCCAGCAGCTTAGCAGGGAGCTCCTACGAGCAGTACTTC. Residues: CASSLAGSSYEQYF. This chain joins TRBV7-2 and TRBJ2-7, with D possibly being TRBD2 (5 bases). CDR3 length equals 14 residues. The germline CDR1 and CDR2 sequences are SGHTA and FQGNSA. The V gene lost 0 bases and the J gene lost 0 bases, with 6 bases spanning the gap.

The chain recombines TRBV4-3 with TRBJ2-7; no clear D gene. Germline CDR1 and CDR2: LGHNA and YSLEER. CDR3 length: 15 amino acids. V was clipped by 0 bases and J by 2 bases, with 11 bases between them. CDR3 sequence: CASSQDVGQPYEQYF. In DNA form, the CDR3 reads TGCGCCAGCAGCCAAGATGTAGGCCAACCCTACGAGCAGTACTTC.